Listed here are 22 T cell receptor beta chains from one sample, sequenced in a study of T cell repertoires in cytomegalovirus infection. TCRdb used MiXCR to reprocess the reads, holding one entry per CDR3 protein. The sample has 200,000 to 250,000 distinct CDR3 sequences; around an eighth are singletons. Input material: PBMCs. All receptors derive from a human donor in good health (CMV status not recorded). Some clones in this sample may be carry-over from other donors' samples.

Details on this clonotype: With a much larger clone just one base away, this may be a read error. This sequence joins TRBV7-2 and TRBJ2-1; TRBD2 matches at 8 bases. V shed 9 bases and J 2 bases; nucleotides not matched to a gene: 9. CDR1 and CDR2 from the germline V gene are SGHTA and FQGNSA. The length of the CDR3 is 15 residues. The CDR3 DNA follows: TGTGCCAGGAGCCGGGGGGGGGGCGCCTACAATGAGCAGTTCTTC. Translated, it gives CARSRGGGAYNEQFF.

Many counts were recorded for this clonotype. CDR3 sequence reads: CASSFTMNTEAFF. The CDR3 DNA reads TGTGCCAGCAGTTTCACGATGAACACTGAAGCTTTCTTT. The chain has TRBV6-1 and TRBJ1-1; D remains ambiguous. Trimming stripped 5 bases from V and 0 bases from J, with 7 bases between. Germline V gives CDR1 MNHNS, CDR2 SASEGT. The CDR3 runs to 13 residues.

This clonotype was observed at least ten times. The V gene is TRBV11-3, the J gene TRBJ1-1; 8 nucleotides agree with TRBD1. Germline V gene sequence: CDR1 SGHNT, CDR2 YENEEA. The V segment lost 3 bases and the J segment 3 bases; nucleotides outside the gene matches: 6. CDR3 size: 15 residues. Here the CDR3 DNA reads TGTGCCAGCAGCTTGCCCAGGGGGCCGGACACTGAAGCTTTCTTT. Its translation is CASSLPRGPDTEAFF.

This clonotype was counted many times. V is TRBV10-3 and J is TRBJ2-7, with D uncertain. From germline, CDR1 is ENHRY and CDR2 SYGVKD. The CDR3 length is 10 residues. Trimming took 8 bases from V and 2 from J, leaving 4 bases between them. The CDR3 is CAIGTYEQYF. CDR3 bases: TGTGCCATCGGGACCTACGAGCAGTACTTC.

The chain is built from TRBV28 and TRBJ2-7; D tentatively reads TRBD1 or TRBD2 (5 bases each). Germline V CDR1 and CDR2: MDHEN, SYDVKM. Deletions cut 1 base from V and 4 bases from J, with 14 bases between. CDR3 length: 15 amino acids. CDR3 sequence (DNA): TGTGCCAGCAGTTTATCCGGGACGCTCGGGTACGAGCAGTACTTC. It encodes CASSLSGTLGYEQYF.

The chain combines TRBV6-1 with TRBJ2-7; TRBD2 aligns across 10 bases. The V gene's germline CDR1 is MNHNS and CDR2 SASEGT. J lost 2 bases, V lost 2 bases, and 12 bases had no gene match. The CDR3 contains 18 residues. The CDR3 sequence: CASSEHGGLAGVTYEQYF. The CDR3 coding sequence is TGTGCCAGCAGTGAACACGGGGGGCTAGCGGGGGTAACCTACGAGCAGTACTTC.

This clonotype was picked up many times. V and J are TRBV14 and TRBJ1-3; no clear D gene. Germline V gene data show CDR1 as SGHDN and CDR2 as FVKESK. Trimming pared 1 base from V and 4 bases from J, leaving 5 bases between. The CDR3 runs 13 residues. The CDR3 region has the DNA TGTGCCAGCAGCCAAGTTCTCGGAAACACCATATATTTT. Translation: CASSQVLGNTIYF.

With regard to this clonotype: Given a much more abundant clone one base away, this may be a read error. The chain employs TRBV4-1 and TRBJ1-1; 8 bases align to TRBD1. Germline V gene sequence: CDR1 MGHRA, CDR2 YSYEKL. V lost 5 bases to trimming and J lost 5 bases; unmatched junction nucleotides: 10. CDR3 length equals 15 residues. CDR3 residues: CASSGSGTGITEAFF. CDR3 in DNA: TGCGCCAGCAGCGGATCCGGGACAGGAATTACTGAAGCTTTCTTT.

This clonotype was counted ten times or more. This chain links TRBV7-2 with TRBJ1-3; no clear D. The CDR3 extends over 15 amino acids. Germline values: CDR1 SGHTA, CDR2 FQGNSA. V was cut by 4 bases and J by 0 bases, with 10 bases left in between. The CDR3 nucleotides read TGTGCCAGCAGCTCCGGACGGGGCTCTGGAAACACCATATATTTT. Its translation: CASSSGRGSGNTIYF.

This clonotype appeared many times. The chain couples TRBV7-2 to TRBJ2-3; D not resolved. This CDR3 has 14 amino acids. V lost 2 bases and J lost 1, with 7 bases in between. The V gene's germline CDR1 is SGHTA and CDR2 FQGNSA. CDR3 in DNA: TGTGCCAGCAGCTTACTGCCTGGCACAGATACGCAGTATTTT. As protein: CASSLLPGTDTQYF. Drawing the rest from reference TRBV7-2 and TRBJ2-3, the complete variable domain is GAGVSQSPSNKVTEKGKDVELRCDPISGHTALYWYRQSLGQGLEFLIYFQGNSAPDKSGLPSDRFSAERTGGSVSTLTIQRTQQEDSAVYLCASSLLPGTDTQYFGPGTRLTVL.

This clonotype has a count of ten or more. The rearrangement uses TRBV6-2 or TRBV6-3 and TRBJ2-7; D is unclear. CDR3 size: 13 residues. Trimming took 4 bases from V and 7 from J, leaving 14 bases between them. CDR1 and CDR2 (germline): MNHEY, SVGEGT. In nucleotides, the CDR3 is TGTGCCAGCAGTTCGGGCAGTTGGAAAGAGCAGTACTTC. Translating it yields CASSSGSWKEQYF.

This clonotype was observed a few times. This chain uses TRBV4-3 with TRBJ2-1; no firm D call. The V end was cut by 0 bases, the J end by 3 bases, with 6 bases between. Germline CDR1 and CDR2: LGHNA and YSLEER. CDR3 length equals 14 residues. CDR3 protein: CASSQDHFYNEQFF. CDR3 sequence (DNA): TGCGCCAGCAGCCAAGATCACTTCTACAATGAGCAGTTCTTC.

This clonotype was observed a few times. The chain uses TRBV6-6 and TRBJ1-6; 8 bases line up with TRBD1. The CDR3 covers 16 residues. The V gene end was trimmed by 7 bases and the J gene end by 6 bases; junction bases not matched to a gene: 11. Germline values: CDR1 MNHNY, CDR2 SVGAGI (reference sequence). CDR3 bases: TGTGCCAGCACCCAACCGCCGGGACAGGTTAATTCACCCCTCCACTTT. Protein sequence: CASTQPPGQVNSPLHF.

This clonotype occurred many times. V gene TRBV7-2 combines with J gene TRBJ1-2; D is undetermined. Germline CDR1 is SGHTA and CDR2 is FQGNSA. The ends were cut back, 5 bases at V and 9 bases at J, with 22 bases in the middle. The CDR3 has 15 residues. The CDR3 sequence is CASSPSPDPKYRYTF. CDR3 nucleotides: TGTGCCAGCAGCCCGAGCCCTGATCCGAAATATCGCTACACCTTC. The whole variable domain, remainder taken from reference TRBV7-2 and TRBJ1-2, is GAGVSQSPSNKVTEKGKDVELRCDPISGHTALYWYRQSLGQGLEFLIYFQGNSAPDKSGLPSDRFSAERTGGSVSTLTIQRTQQEDSAVYLCASSPSPDPKYRYTFGSGTRLTVV.

This clonotype has a count of ten or more. The chain has TRBV7-2 and TRBJ1-1; D not certain. Germline V lookup: CDR1 SGHTA, CDR2 FQGNSA. The CDR3 consists of 14 residues. V was trimmed by 1 base and J by 1 base, leaving 7 bases between them. In DNA, the CDR3 is TGTGCCAGCAGCTTAGATACGGGGAACACTGAAGCTTTCTTT. Protein sequence: CASSLDTGNTEAFF.

This clonotype came up many times. The V and J genes are TRBV7-3 and TRBJ1-1, with a possible D match to TRBD1 (5 bases). The length of the CDR3 is 14 residues. Deletions cut 2 bases from V and 2 bases from J, with 9 bases between. Germline CDR1 SGHTA, CDR2 FQGTGA. CDR3 residues: CASSLEGRNTEAFF. CDR3 nucleotide sequence: TGTGCCAGCAGCTTAGAGGGGCGAAACACTGAAGCTTTCTTT.

The V call is TRBV29-1, the J call TRBJ1-2, with D hard to call. Germline V lookup: CDR1 SQVTM, CDR2 ANQGSEA. CDR3 length: 13 amino acids. Trimming shortened V by 4 bases and J by 4 bases, and 13 bases separated the two germline ends. The CDR3 nucleotides read TGCAGCGTTGGGGCAGGCTCCCGCTATGGCTACACCTTC. Translating gives CSVGAGSRYGYTF.

This clonotype was found a few times. V gene TRBV6-2 or TRBV6-3 combines with J gene TRBJ1-1; D gene ambiguous. Looked up from germline, CDR1 is MNHEY and CDR2 is SVGEGT. V lost 8 bases to trimming and J lost 4 bases, with 11 bases between them. The CDR3 length is 12 residues. The CDR3 protein is CASCAQVTEAFF. In DNA, the CDR3 is TGTGCCAGCTGCGCGCAGGTCACTGAAGCTTTCTTT.

This clonotype was observed a few times. Relative to the germline gene, one junction end is altered; a read error may explain this. The chain combines TRBV29-1 with TRBJ1-2, with D hard to call. Germline CDR1 and CDR2: SQVTM and ANQGSEA. The CDR3 is 12 residues long. The CDR3 sequence is CSIEDWGYGYTF. CDR3 sequence (DNA): TGCAGCATTGAGGATTGGGGCTATGGCTACACCTTC.

Comments on this clonotype: Just one base apart from a much larger clone, this may be a read error. This chain connects TRBV3-1 to TRBJ2-1; 8 bases are a match to TRBD2. The V and J ends lost 0 bases and 8 bases, in that order; junction bases with no gene match: 6. The length of the CDR3 is 15 residues. The germline gives CDR1 LGHDT, CDR2 YNNKEL (reference sequence). The CDR3 bases are TGTGCCAGCAGCCAAGATGGATCTAGCGGGTATGAGCAGTTCTTC. Translation: CASSQDGSSGYEQFF.

This clonotype was observed at least ten times. This chain links TRBV12-3 or TRBV12-4 with TRBJ1-1; D gene uncertain. The germline V and J ends were trimmed by 6 bases and 1 base, with 12 bases remaining between them. The length of the CDR3 is 14 residues. The CDR3 region is CASSVRSGNTEAFF. In DNA, the CDR3 is TGTGCCAGCAGCGTGAGATCCGGGAACACTGAAGCTTTCTTT.

This clonotype was recorded at least ten times. This sequence joins TRBV28 and TRBJ1-5, with 11 bases matching TRBD1. Germline V gene lookup returns CDR1 MDHEN and CDR2 SYDVKM. V lost 5 bases to trimming and J lost 6 bases; unmatched junction nucleotides: 9. CDR3 length: 16 amino acids. In nucleotides, the CDR3 is TGTGCCAGCAGTCCTCCGTCGGACAGGGGGCCTCAGCCCCAGCATTTT. Translation gives CASSPPSDRGPQPQHF.